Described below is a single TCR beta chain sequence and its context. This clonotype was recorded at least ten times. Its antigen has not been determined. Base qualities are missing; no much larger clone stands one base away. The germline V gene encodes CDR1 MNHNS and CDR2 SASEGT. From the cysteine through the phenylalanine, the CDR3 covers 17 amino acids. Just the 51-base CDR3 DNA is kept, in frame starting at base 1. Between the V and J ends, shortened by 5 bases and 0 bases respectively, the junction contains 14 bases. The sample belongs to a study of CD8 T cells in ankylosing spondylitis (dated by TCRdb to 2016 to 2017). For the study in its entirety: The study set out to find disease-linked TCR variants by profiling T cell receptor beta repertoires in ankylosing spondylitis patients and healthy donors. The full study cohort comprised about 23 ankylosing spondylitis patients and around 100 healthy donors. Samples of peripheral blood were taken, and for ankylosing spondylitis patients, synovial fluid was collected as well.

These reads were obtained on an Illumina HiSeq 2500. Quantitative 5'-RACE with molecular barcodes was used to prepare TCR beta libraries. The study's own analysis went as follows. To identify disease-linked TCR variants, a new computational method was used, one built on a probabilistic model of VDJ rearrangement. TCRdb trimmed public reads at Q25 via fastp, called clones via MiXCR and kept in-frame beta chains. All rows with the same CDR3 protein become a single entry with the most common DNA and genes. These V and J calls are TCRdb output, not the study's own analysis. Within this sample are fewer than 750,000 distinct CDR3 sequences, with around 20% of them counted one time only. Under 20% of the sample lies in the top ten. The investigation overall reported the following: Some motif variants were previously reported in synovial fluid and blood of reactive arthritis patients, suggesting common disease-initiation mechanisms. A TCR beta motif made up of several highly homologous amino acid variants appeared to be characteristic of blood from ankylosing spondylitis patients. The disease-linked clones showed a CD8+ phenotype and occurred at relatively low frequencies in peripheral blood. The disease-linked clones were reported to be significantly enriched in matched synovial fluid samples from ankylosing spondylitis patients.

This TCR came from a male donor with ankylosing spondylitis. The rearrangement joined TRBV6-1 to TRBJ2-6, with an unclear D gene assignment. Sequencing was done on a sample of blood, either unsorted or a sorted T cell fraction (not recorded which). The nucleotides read TGTGCCAGCAGTCGAGCAGCGACCAGCTCTGGGGCCAACGTCCTGACTTTC. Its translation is CASSRAATSSGANVLTF.